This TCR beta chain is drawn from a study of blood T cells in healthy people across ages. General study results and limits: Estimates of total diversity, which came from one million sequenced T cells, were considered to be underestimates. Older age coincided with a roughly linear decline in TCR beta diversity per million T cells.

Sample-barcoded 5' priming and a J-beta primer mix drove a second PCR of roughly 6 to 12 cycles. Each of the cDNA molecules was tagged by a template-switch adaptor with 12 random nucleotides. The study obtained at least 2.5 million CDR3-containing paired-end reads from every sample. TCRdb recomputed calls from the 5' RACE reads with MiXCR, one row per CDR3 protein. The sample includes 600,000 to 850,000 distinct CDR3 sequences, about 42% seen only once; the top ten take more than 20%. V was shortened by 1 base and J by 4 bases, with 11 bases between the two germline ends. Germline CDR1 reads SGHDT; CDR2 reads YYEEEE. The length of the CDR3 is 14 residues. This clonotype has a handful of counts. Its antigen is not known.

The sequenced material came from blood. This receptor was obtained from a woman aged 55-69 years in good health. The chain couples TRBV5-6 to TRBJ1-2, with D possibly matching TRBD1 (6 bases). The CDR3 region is CASSLPGAPYGYTF. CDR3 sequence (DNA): TGTGCCAGCAGCTTGCCGGGGGCGCCCTATGGCTACACCTTC. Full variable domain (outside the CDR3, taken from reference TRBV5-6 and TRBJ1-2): DAGVTQSPTHLIKTRGQQVTLRCSPKSGHDTVSWYQQALGQGPQFIFQYYEEEERQRGNFPDRFSGHQFPNYSSELNVNALLLGDSALYLCASSLPGAPYGYTFGSGTRLTVV.